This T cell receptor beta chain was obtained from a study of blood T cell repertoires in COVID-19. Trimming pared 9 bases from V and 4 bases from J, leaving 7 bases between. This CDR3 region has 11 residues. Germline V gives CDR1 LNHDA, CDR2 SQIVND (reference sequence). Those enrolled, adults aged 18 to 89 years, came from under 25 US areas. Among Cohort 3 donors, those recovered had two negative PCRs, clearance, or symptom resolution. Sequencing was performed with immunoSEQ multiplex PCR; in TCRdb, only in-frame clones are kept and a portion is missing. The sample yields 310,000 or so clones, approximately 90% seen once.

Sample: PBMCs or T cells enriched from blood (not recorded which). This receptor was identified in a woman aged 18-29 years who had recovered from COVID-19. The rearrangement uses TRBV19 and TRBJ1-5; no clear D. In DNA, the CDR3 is TGTGCCAGCCGGGGAAATCAGCCCCAGCATTTT. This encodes CASRGNQPQHF. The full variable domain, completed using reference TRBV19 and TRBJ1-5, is DGGITQSPKYLFRKEGQNVTLSCEQNLNHDAMYWYRQDPGQGLRLIYYSQIVNDFQKGDIAEGYSVSREKKESFPLTVTSAQKNPTAFYLCASRGNQPQHFGDGTRLSIL.